A single sample gave rise to the 21 T cell receptor beta chains below, sequenced in a study of T cell responses to AZD1222 COVID-19 vaccine. The table came from immunoSEQ multiplex PCR; TCRdb's copy has only in-frame clones and leaves some out. The top ten clones hold 26% of a sample with 75,000 to 100,000 clones, approximately 87% of them seen once. The material was peripheral blood, obtained on day 0 of AZD1222 vaccination. The receptors here all came from an adult in good health.

The chain uses TRBV7-2 and TRBJ2-1; D tentatively fits TRBD1 or TRBD2 (5 bases each). The CDR3 loop spans 15 amino acids. Germline loops: CDR1 SGHTA, CDR2 FQGNSA. Trimming removed 6 bases from V and 0 bases from J, with 12 bases in between. As DNA, the CDR3 is TGTGCCAGCAGAGGGGCCGAGGGCTCCTACAATGAGCAGTTCTTC. It specifies CASRGAEGSYNEQFF. Filled out from reference TRBV7-2 and TRBJ2-1, the complete variable domain reads GAGVSQSPSNKVTEKGKDVELRCDPISGHTALYWYRQSLGQGLEFLIYFQGNSAPDKSGLPSDRFSAERTGGSVSTLTIQRTQQEDSAVYLCASRGAEGSYNEQFFGPGTRLTVL.

The chain carries TRBV27 and TRBJ1-5; 7 nucleotides agree with TRBD1. This CDR3 region has 16 residues. Germline-derived CDR1 and CDR2 are MNHEY and SMNVEV (reference sequence). V was clipped by 6 bases and J by 9 bases; unmatched bases: 17. The CDR3 sequence is CASSQTGQSFLRPQHF. CDR3 coding DNA: TGTGCCAGCAGCCAAACGGGACAGTCGTTTCTTCGGCCCCAGCATTTT.

The rearrangement links TRBV7-8 to TRBJ2-2, with no clear D. CDR1 is SGHVS and CDR2 is FQNEAQ in the germline V gene. The length of the CDR3 is 13 residues. V was cut by 2 bases and J by 7 bases, with 8 bases left in between. CDR3 sequence (DNA): TGTGCCAGCAGCTTACCTGGTGGCGGGGAGCTGTTTTTT. This codes for CASSLPGGGELFF.

The V call is TRBV6-4, the J call TRBJ2-3; D unresolved. Trimming removed 0 bases at V and 4 bases at J, with 14 bases between. This CDR3 contains 16 residues. Germline CDR1 and CDR2: MRHNA and SNTAGT. CDR3 region: CASSDSMGNRADTQYF. DNA for the CDR3: TGTGCCAGCAGTGACTCGATGGGGAATAGGGCAGATACGCAGTATTTT.

The J gene is TRBJ1-2, the V gene TRBV28; maybe TRBD1 (6 bases). This CDR3 is built from 11 residues. Trimming took off 8 bases at V and 6 bases at J, with 10 bases between the two ends. From germline, CDR1 is MDHEN and CDR2 SYDVKM. CDR3 protein: CASRGADGYTF. CDR3 DNA: TGTGCCAGCCGGGGGGCTGATGGCTACACCTTC.

This chain links TRBV7-8 with TRBJ2-7; D is possibly TRBD2 (6 bases). The CDR3 has 15 residues. Germline V gives CDR1 SGHVS, CDR2 FQNEAQ. Trimming removed 7 bases at V and 1 base at J, with 17 bases between. Written as DNA, the CDR3 is TGTGCCAGCATCGGTGGGGGGAGGACGTCCTACGAGCAGTACTTC. Protein sequence: CASIGGGRTSYEQYF.

This chain connects TRBV20-1 to TRBJ2-7, with D perhaps given as TRBD1 or TRBD2 (5 bases each). CDR1 is DFQATT and CDR2 is SNEGSKA in the germline V gene (reference sequence). Between the trimmed V and J ends, which lost 5 bases and 9 bases, there was a span of 11 bases. CDR3 length equals 10 residues. The CDR3 here is CSAGTGPQYF. The CDR3 DNA sequence: TGCAGTGCTGGGACGGGGCCGCAGTACTTC.

J is TRBJ1-2 and V is TRBV15; D not certain. The germline CDR1 and CDR2 sequences are LNHNV and YYDKDF (reference sequence). V was clipped by 0 bases and J by 5 bases, with 10 bases between them. CDR3 length equals 14 residues. CDR3 sequence: CATSRDPSAYGYTF. CDR3 nucleotides: TGTGCCACCAGCAGAGATCCTAGCGCTTATGGCTACACCTTC.

This clone was seen more than once but under ten times. This sequence joins TRBV11-1 and TRBJ2-1, with TRBD2 matching over 8 bases. The ends lost 4 bases at V and 5 bases at J; junction bases unmatched: 4. This CDR3 is 14 amino acids long. Germline CDR1 SGHAT, CDR2 FQDESV (reference sequence). The CDR3, as DNA: TGTGCCAGCAGCTCCCGGGAGGGCCACAATGAGCAGTTCTTC. Encoded protein: CASSSREGHNEQFF.

V and J are TRBV19 and TRBJ2-3; TRBD2 is a possible D gene (6 bases). CDR3 length: 15 amino acids. The V and J ends lost 5 bases and 2 bases respectively, with 14 bases between them. Per germline, CDR1 LNHDA and CDR2 SQIVND (reference sequence). CDR3: CASSRTEGNTDTQYF. DNA of the CDR3: TGTGCCAGTAGTCGGACGGAGGGCAACACAGATACGCAGTATTTT.

The chain recombines TRBV7-3 with TRBJ2-3, with 11 bases aligning to TRBD1. This CDR3 comprises 16 residues. Germline CDR1 is SGHTA and CDR2 is FQGTGA. V was pared by 5 bases and J by 5 bases, with 9 bases of the junction left unmatched. Written as DNA, the CDR3 is TGTGCCAGCAGCGAACCCGGGACAGGGGGAATAGATACGCAGTATTTT. It yields the protein CASSEPGTGGIDTQYF. The full variable domain, in which reference TRBV7-3 and TRBJ2-3 provide the parts outside the CDR3, is GAGVSQTPSNKVTEKGKYVELRCDPISGHTALYWYRQSLGQGPEFLIYFQGTGAADDSGLPNDRFFAVRPEGSVSTLKIQRTERGDSAVYLCASSEPGTGGIDTQYFGPGTRLTVL.

V is TRBV6-2 or TRBV6-3 and J is TRBJ2-6; 9 bases are shared with TRBD1. CDR1 is MNHEY, CDR2 SVGEGT, per germline. V shed 4 bases, J shed 3 bases, and the junction held 10 bases outside the gene matches. The CDR3 totals 18 residues. In DNA, the CDR3 is TGTGCCAGCAGTTCGAGGACAGGGGTTGTTAGTGGGGCCAACGTCCTGACTTTC. It translates to CASSSRTGVVSGANVLTF.

The CDR3 loop is CASSVVAAGNTIYF. The CDR3 nucleotides are TGTGCCAGCAGCGTAGTAGCGGCAGGAAACACCATATATTTT. This chain links TRBV9 with TRBJ1-3; D ambiguous. Per germline, CDR1 SGDLS and CDR2 YYNGEE. The CDR3 length is 14 residues. Trimming shortened V by 0 bases and J by 4 bases, and 8 bases separated the two germline ends. The full variable domain, completed using reference TRBV9 and TRBJ1-3, is DSGVTQTPKHLITATGQRVTLRCSPRSGDLSVYWYQQSLDQGLQFLIQYYNGEERAKGNILERFSAQQFPDLHSELNLSSLELGDSALYFCASSVVAAGNTIYFGEGSWLTVV.

This clone was counted a single time. J is TRBJ2-3 and V is TRBV6-2 or TRBV6-3; the D gene is possibly TRBD1 (5 bases). This CDR3 is built from 16 residues. Germline V gene sequence: CDR1 MNHEY, CDR2 SVGEGT. Trimming shortened V by 5 bases and J by 0 bases, and 15 bases separated the two germline ends. This chain's CDR3 is CASSPLGAASTDTQYF. In DNA form, the CDR3 reads TGTGCCAGCAGTCCCCTAGGGGCGGCCAGCACAGATACGCAGTATTTT.

This chain's CDR3 is CASHHPTGMEKLFF. CDR3 nucleotide sequence: TGTGCCAGCCACCATCCGACAGGGATGGAAAAACTGTTTTTT. The V and J genes are TRBV28 and TRBJ1-4; 7 bases are shared with TRBD1. CDR3 length equals 14 residues. V trimming: 8 bases; J trimming: 8 bases; junction bases outside the gene matches: 11. Germline CDR1 MDHEN, CDR2 SYDVKM.

The J gene is TRBJ2-7, the V gene TRBV19; D is possibly TRBD1 or TRBD2 (5 bases each). The V end was cut by 1 base, the J end by 6 bases, with 16 bases between. The CDR3 is 15 residues long. Germline V gene lookup returns CDR1 LNHDA and CDR2 SQIVND (reference sequence). CDR3 DNA: TGTGCCAGTAGTATAGGTTACGGGACCAGACGCGAGCAGTACTTC. Its translation is CASSIGYGTRREQYF.

The chain recombines TRBV7-9 with TRBJ2-1; 7 bases are shared with TRBD1. Germline-derived CDR1 and CDR2 are SEHNR and FQNEAQ (reference sequence). This CDR3 region has 16 residues. The trim removed 2 bases at V and 2 bases at J, leaving 6 bases unmatched. CDR3 sequence: CASSLTKGTAYNEQFF. DNA for the CDR3: TGTGCCAGCAGCTTAACAAAGGGGACAGCCTACAATGAGCAGTTCTTC. Filled out from reference TRBV7-9 and TRBJ2-1, the complete variable domain reads DTGVSQNPRHKITKRGQNVTFRCDPISEHNRLYWYRQTLGQGPEFLTYFQNEAQLEKSRLLSDRFSAERPKGSFSTLEIQRTEQGDSAMYLCASSLTKGTAYNEQFFGPGTRLTVL.

This clone appeared a few times. The V and J genes are TRBV28 and TRBJ2-7; weak D call: TRBD2 (6 bases). V dropped 3 bases and J dropped 2 bases, with 11 bases sitting between them. The CDR3 spans 14 residues. From germline, CDR1 is MDHEN and CDR2 SYDVKM. CDR3 loop: CASSFTGAAYEQYF. In nucleotides, the CDR3 is TGTGCCAGCAGTTTTACGGGAGCGGCCTACGAGCAGTACTTC.

The rearrangement links TRBV28 to TRBJ1-6; D perhaps matches TRBD1 (6 bases). V gave up 7 bases and J gave up 0 bases, with 16 bases separating them. CDR1 is MDHEN, CDR2 SYDVKM, per germline. The CDR3 contains 17 residues. The CDR3 region is CASTPRGASSYNSPLHF. The CDR3 bases are TGTGCCAGCACCCCTCGGGGGGCAAGCTCCTATAATTCACCCCTCCACTTT.

The gene calls are TRBV9 and TRBJ1-1, with D unclear. V lost 4 bases, J lost 2 bases, and 15 bases lay in between. The CDR3 is made up of 15 amino acids. Looked up from germline, CDR1 is SGDLS and CDR2 is YYNGEE. CDR3 in amino acids: CASSPRPLGNTEAFF. The CDR3 DNA is TGTGCCAGCAGCCCCCGCCCCCTTGGAAACACTGAAGCTTTCTTT. Combining the CDR3 with reference TRBV9 and TRBJ1-1 gives the whole variable domain DSGVTQTPKHLITATGQRVTLRCSPRSGDLSVYWYQQSLDQGLQFLIQYYNGEERAKGNILERFSAQQFPDLHSELNLSSLELGDSALYFCASSPRPLGNTEAFFGQGTRLTVV.

The gene calls are TRBV30 and TRBJ2-1; D perhaps matches TRBD2 (5 bases). The germline CDR1 and CDR2 sequences are GTSNPN and SVGIG (reference sequence). The CDR3 is 14 residues long. Trimming cost V 0 bases and J 10 bases, with 16 bases left between them. CDR3 bases: TGTGCCTGGAGTGTACTGCGGGTTTATGGGGAGCAGTTCTTC. Encoded protein: CAWSVLRVYGEQFF.